Presented here are 17 T cell receptor beta chains from one specimen sequenced in a study of blood T cell repertoires in COVID-19. Assay: immunoSEQ multiplex PCR; the TCRdb copy retains only in-frame clones and omits some. Of hundreds of thousands of clones detected, 88% appear once; the ten largest clones hold around 6.5%. The sample taken for sequencing was peripheral blood. Receptors were obtained from a woman in her thirties with COVID-19, enrolled during active disease.

This clone was seen just once. The V and J genes are TRBV21-1 and TRBJ2-7; TRBD2 reflects the table's D call only, with no check against the DNA. TRBV21-1 is an annotated pseudogene. This CDR3 is built from 13 residues. The CDR3 bases are TGTGCCAGCAGCAACGGGGGGCCGTCGGAGCAGTACTTC. Translation: CASSNGGPSEQYF.

The chain links TRBV2 to TRBJ2-1; 7 bases line up with TRBD2. Per the germline V gene, CDR1 is SNHLY and CDR2 is FYNNEI. The CDR3 has 15 residues. V lost 4 bases and J lost 2; bases outside the gene matches: 5. DNA of the CDR3: TGTGCCAGCAGTGTTCGGGGGGACCCCTACAATGAGCAGTTCTTC. Translation: CASSVRGDPYNEQFF.

In regard to this clone: Other DNA variants within this sample encode the same CDR3. The V gene is TRBV11-2, the J gene TRBJ2-1; 9 bases map to TRBD2. In germline, CDR1 is SGHAT, CDR2 FQNNGV. V gave up 1 base and J gave up 3 bases; unmatched junction bases: 4. The CDR3 sequence is 16 residues long. The DNA of the CDR3 is TGTGCCAGCAGCTTAGGCGCGGGGGGGCGCTACAATGAGCAGTTCTTC. Amino acids: CASSLGAGGRYNEQFF.

The chain employs TRBV29-1 and TRBJ2-1, with 7 bases fitting TRBD2. The V and J ends lost 4 bases and 1 base, in that order; junction bases with no gene match: 7. The CDR3 has 15 amino acids. CDR1 SQVTM and CDR2 ANQGSEA come from the germline V gene. The CDR3 region is CSVGGGVGSYNEQFF. In nucleotides, the CDR3 is TGCAGCGTTGGGGGGGGTGTTGGGTCCTACAATGAGCAGTTCTTC.

The rearrangement links TRBV19 to TRBJ2-2; TRBD2 agrees at 11 bases. CDR1 LNHDA and CDR2 SQIVND come from the germline V gene (reference sequence). Germline trimming cut 9 bases from V and 4 bases from J; bases unmatched to any gene: 16. The CDR3 covers 18 residues. CDR3 nucleotides: TGTGCCAGCAACAGGGGTCTAGCGGGAGGACGACTCACCGGGGAGCTGTTTTTT. Translated: CASNRGLAGGRLTGELFF. The full variable domain, in which reference TRBV19 and TRBJ2-2 provide the parts outside the CDR3, is DGGITQSPKYLFRKEGQNVTLSCEQNLNHDAMYWYRQDPGQGLRLIYYSQIVNDFQKGDIAEGYSVSREKKESFPLTVTSAQKNPTAFYLCASNRGLAGGRLTGELFFGEGSRLTVL.

This clone was picked up one time. This rearrangement joins TRBV12-3 or TRBV12-4 to TRBJ2-7; TRBD2 might be the D (6 bases). With 6 bases removed from V and 2 bases from J, the gap between germline ends came to 11 bases. This CDR3 is 13 amino acids long. As DNA, the CDR3 is TGTGCCAGCAGCATAGCGGCCGCCTACGAGCAGTACTTC. The encoded protein is CASSIAAAYEQYF.

The chain carries TRBV27 and TRBJ2-7, with D maybe TRBD1 (5 bases). Germline V gene sequence: CDR1 MNHEY, CDR2 SMNVEV (reference sequence). The length of the CDR3 is 14 residues. With 2 bases removed from V and 4 bases from J, the gap between germline ends came to 12 bases. CDR3 residues: CASSLVGHTYEQYV. The CDR3 nucleotides are TGTGCCAGCAGTTTAGTAGGACACACATACGAGCAGTACGTC.

The count of this clone is one. This chain links TRBV3-1 (or the pseudogene TRBV3-2) with TRBJ2-1; possibly TRBD2 for D (6 bases). The ends were cut back, 1 base at V and 10 bases at J, with 17 bases in the middle. Germline CDR1 reads LGHDT; CDR2 reads YNNKEL (reference sequence). The CDR3 is 15 residues long. The CDR3 reads CASSQVLAALGEQFF. As DNA, the CDR3 is TGTGCCAGCAGCCAAGTGTTAGCGGCCTTGGGGGAGCAGTTCTTC.

The rearrangement links TRBV7-2 to TRBJ2-6; D unclear. The V gene lost 3 bases and the J gene lost 2 bases, with 8 bases spanning the gap. This CDR3 spans 15 amino acids. CDR1 and CDR2 (germline): SGHTA, FQGNSA. Here the CDR3 reads CASSFRPAGANVLTF. CDR3 nucleotides: TGTGCCAGCAGCTTTCGCCCAGCTGGGGCCAACGTCCTGACTTTC.

This chain's CDR3 is CASGRGGRNQPQHF. CDR3 in DNA: TGTGCCAGCGGGCGGGGGGGACGCAATCAGCCCCAGCATTTT. This chain connects TRBV6-5 to TRBJ1-5; weak D call: TRBD1 (5 bases). Germline CDR1 is MNHEY and CDR2 is SVGAGI. The CDR3 loop spans 14 amino acids. The V and J ends lost 8 bases and 2 bases respectively, with 13 bases between them.

This clone was detected only once. The chain has TRBV14 and TRBJ2-4, with D possibly being TRBD2 (6 bases). V was cut by 4 bases and J by 0 bases, with 16 bases left in between. CDR3 length: 17 residues. From germline, CDR1 is SGHDN and CDR2 FVKESK. In DNA form, the CDR3 reads TGTGCCAGCAGCCTCAGCGGAGGGCTCTTAGCCAAAAACATTCAGTACTTC. Translating gives CASSLSGGLLAKNIQYF.

Only one count was recorded for this clone. The CDR3: CASSERTGVGSYEQYF. CDR3 DNA: TGTGCCAGCAGTGAAAGGACAGGGGTCGGCTCCTACGAGCAGTACTTC. The rearrangement joins TRBV6-1 to TRBJ2-7; the match to TRBD1 covers 9 bases. The J segment lost 0 bases and the V segment lost 2 bases, leaving 5 bases of the junction unmatched. CDR1 and CDR2 from the germline V gene are MNHNS and SASEGT. The CDR3 extends over 16 amino acids.

The count of this clone is one. The gene calls are TRBV7-9 and TRBJ2-5, with D unresolved. The CDR3 covers 12 residues. V was cut by 5 bases and J by 4 bases, with 8 bases left in between. The V gene's germline CDR1 is SEHNR and CDR2 FQNEAQ (reference sequence). CDR3 bases: TGTGCCAGCAGCCCCTCGGGAGAGACCCAGTACTTC. Amino acids: CASSPSGETQYF.

V usage is TRBV10-3 and J usage is TRBJ2-3; TRBD1 is a possible D gene (5 bases). This CDR3 has 14 amino acids. The germline V gene encodes CDR1 ENHRY and CDR2 SYGVKD. V was trimmed by 5 bases and J by 5 bases, leaving 14 bases between them. CDR3 region: CAISPRLGEDTQYF. Written as DNA, the CDR3 is TGTGCCATCAGTCCCCGCCTAGGGGAAGATACGCAGTATTTT.

This chain uses TRBV27 with TRBJ2-1, with 7 bases matching TRBD1. This CDR3 has 14 amino acids. Germline values: CDR1 MNHEY, CDR2 SMNVEV (reference sequence). V lost 6 bases and J lost 7; bases outside the gene matches: 9. CDR3 bases: TGTGCCAGCAGATTAGGGGGCGCGTGGAATGAGCAGTTCTTC. Protein product: CASRLGGAWNEQFF.

The chain has TRBV15 and TRBJ2-5; D is perhaps TRBD2 (6 bases). The CDR3 contains 15 residues. Germline CDR1 LNHNV, CDR2 YYDKDF (reference sequence). Between the trimmed V and J ends, which lost 0 bases and 5 bases, there was a span of 13 bases. CDR3 coding DNA: TGTGCCACCAGCAGAGATGGAGGGCCGGCGGAGACCCAGTACTTC. It specifies CATSRDGGPAETQYF. Full variable domain (remainder filled in from reference TRBV15 and TRBJ2-5): DAMVIQNPRYQVTQFGKPVTLSCSQTLNHNVMYWYQQKSSQAPKLLFHYYDKDFNNEADTPDNFQSRRPNTSFCFLDIRSPGLGDTAMYLCATSRDGGPAETQYFGPGTRLLVL.

The chain links TRBV18 to TRBJ1-1; no definite D call. Germline CDR1 reads KGHSH; CDR2 reads LQKENI. The CDR3 runs 15 residues. Trimming pared 3 bases from V and 0 bases from J, leaving 11 bases between. In DNA form, the CDR3 reads TGTGCCAGCTCACCGTTCGCCGACATGAACACTGAAGCTTTCTTT. Its translation: CASSPFADMNTEAFF. Full variable domain (rest looked up from reference TRBV18 and TRBJ1-1): NAGVMQNPRHLVRRRGQEARLRCSPMKGHSHVYWYRQLPEEGLKFMVYLQKENIIDESGMPKERFSAEFPKEGPSILRIQQVVRGDSAAYFCASSPFADMNTEAFFGQGTRLTVV.